A selection of T cell receptor beta chains follows, all from one sample in a study of cytomegalovirus exposure and HLA in healthy donors. Method: immunoSEQ multiplex PCR; TCRdb's copy keeps in-frame clones and lacks some. The data show 80,000 or so clones, roughly 76% seen once. The sample consisted of PBMCs. The receptors here all came from a woman aged 40-49 years in good health and CMV-seronegative. Each CDR3 is given with its conserved first and last residue. A D gene is named only where the DNA matches it firmly. A row's size may be missing; if present it is once, few, many or a size class.

CDR3aa	CDR3nt	abundance	v_gene	j_gene	d_gene
CASSQRGRTGLGSKDEKLFF	TGTGCCAGCAGCCAAAGGGGGAGGACAGGTTTAGGAAGTAAGGATGAAAAACTGTTTTTT	.	TRBV7-8	TRBJ1-4	TRBD1
CASSFRPAESYEQYF	TGTGCCAGCAGCTTCCGACCCGCGGAGTCCTACGAGCAGTACTTC	.	TRBV7-2	TRBJ2-7	.
CASSLTSGRARNTGELFF	TGTGCCAGCAGCTTAACTAGCGGGAGGGCCAGGAACACCGGGGAGCTGTTTTTT	.	TRBV7-7	TRBJ2-2	TRBD2
CASSEYLRGMDEQYF	TGTGCCAGCAGTGAATATCTCAGGGGAATGGACGAGCAGTACTTC	.	TRBV25-1	TRBJ2-7	.
CASSPPLAPGELFF	TGTGCCAGCAGCCCACCACTAGCGCCTGGGGAGCTGTTTTTT	.	TRBV7-9	TRBJ2-2	TRBD2
CATSRPSGSTDTQYF	TGTGCCACCAGCCGCCCTAGCGGGAGCACAGATACGCAGTATTTT	.	TRBV15	TRBJ2-3	TRBD2
CAIGTAGVTDTQYF	TGTGCCATCGGGACGGCAGGGGTCACAGATACGCAGTATTTT	.	TRBV10-3	TRBJ2-3	.
CASMEGYNEQFF	TGTGCCAGCATGGAGGGCTACAATGAGCAGTTCTTC	.	TRBV6-1	TRBJ2-1	.
CACQRTGGFNEQYF	TGTGCCTGCCAAAGGACAGGGGGTTTCAACGAGCAGTACTTC	.	TRBV30	TRBJ2-7	TRBD1
CASSLGLAGGDTDTQYF	TGTGCCAGCAGCTTGGGACTAGCGGGGGGGGACACAGATACGCAGTATTTT	.	TRBV5-5	TRBJ2-3	TRBD2
CASSGLAGETSSTDTQYF	TGCGCCAGCAGTGGACTAGCGGGAGAAACCTCTAGCACAGATACGCAGTATTTT	.	TRBV10-1	TRBJ2-3	TRBD2
CASSFDRGRETQYF	TGTGCCAGCAGCTTCGACAGGGGGCGTGAGACCCAGTACTTC	.	TRBV6-5	TRBJ2-5	TRBD1
CASSLGLGGYTGELFF	TGTGCCAGCAGCTTGGGGCTAGGCGGGTACACCGGGGAGCTGTTTTTT	.	TRBV5-6	TRBJ2-2	.
CASSLARGQRNTEAFF	TGCGCCAGCAGCTTGGCCCGGGGACAGAGGAACACTGAAGCTTTCTTT	few	TRBV5-1	TRBJ1-1	TRBD1
CASSLGGRAGDEQYF	TGCGCCAGCAGCTTGGGCGGGAGGGCCGGGGACGAGCAGTACTTC	.	TRBV5-1	TRBJ2-7	TRBD2
CASSVEGGQGKLAKNIQYF	TGTGCCAGCAGCGTAGAGGGAGGACAGGGTAAATTAGCCAAAAACATTCAGTACTTC	.	TRBV9	TRBJ2-4	TRBD1
CASSWGTGYQETQYF	TGTGCCAGCAGCTGGGGGACAGGATACCAAGAGACCCAGTACTTC	.	TRBV5-6	TRBJ2-5	TRBD1
CASSLDGQQAFF	TGTGCCAGCAGCTTAGATGGGCAGCAAGCTTTCTTT	.	TRBV11-3	TRBJ1-1	.
CASSPGLANNEQFF	TGTGCCAGCAGTCCGGGACTAGCGAACAATGAGCAGTTCTTC	.	TRBV2	TRBJ2-1	TRBD2
CASSGRTSGEETQYF	TGCGCCAGCAGCGGACGGACTAGCGGGGAAGAGACCCAGTACTTC	.	TRBV5-1	TRBJ2-5	TRBD2
CASRRLNEKLFF	TGTGCCAGCAGGAGACTTAATGAAAAACTGTTTTTT	.	TRBV6-1	TRBJ1-4	.
CASSPPGGGGETQYF	TGTGCCAGCAGCCCCCCAGGGGGCGGCGGGGAGACCCAGTACTTC	.	TRBV13	TRBJ2-5	TRBD1
CASSESGRGTSPLHF	TGCGCCAGCAGTGAGTCGGGCAGGGGAACCTCACCCCTCCACTTT	few	TRBV10-1	TRBJ1-6	.